This paragraph covers one T cell receptor beta chain sequence. Its antigen remains unknown. The sequenced material, unsorted PBMC DNA, was run on ten immunoSEQ deep assay plates. Sequencing was performed with immunoSEQ multiplex PCR; in TCRdb, only in-frame clones are kept and a portion is missing. The table records roughly 510,000 clones, about 75% of them present only once. Germline V gene data show CDR1 as MNHNY and CDR2 as SVGAGI (reference sequence). The germline V and J ends were trimmed by 7 bases and 4 bases, with 14 bases remaining between them. The CDR3 is 14 residues long. The data stem from a study of shared clonotypes between healthy human individuals. Whole-study results and caveats: In having few donors, the study represented limited genetic and exposure-history diversity.

Donors comprised healthy HIV-negative adults lacking recent acute infections or vaccinations. Without sorting, samples used some 84 million PBMCs for genomic DNA. Sample: PBMCs. The sequence came from a woman aged 40 to 50 in good health. Some clones in this sample may be carry-over from other donors' samples. The chain couples TRBV6-6 to TRBJ1-5; no reliable D call. CDR3: CASTPGFWNQPQHF. CDR3 bases: TGTGCCAGCACTCCAGGTTTCTGGAATCAGCCCCAGCATTTT.